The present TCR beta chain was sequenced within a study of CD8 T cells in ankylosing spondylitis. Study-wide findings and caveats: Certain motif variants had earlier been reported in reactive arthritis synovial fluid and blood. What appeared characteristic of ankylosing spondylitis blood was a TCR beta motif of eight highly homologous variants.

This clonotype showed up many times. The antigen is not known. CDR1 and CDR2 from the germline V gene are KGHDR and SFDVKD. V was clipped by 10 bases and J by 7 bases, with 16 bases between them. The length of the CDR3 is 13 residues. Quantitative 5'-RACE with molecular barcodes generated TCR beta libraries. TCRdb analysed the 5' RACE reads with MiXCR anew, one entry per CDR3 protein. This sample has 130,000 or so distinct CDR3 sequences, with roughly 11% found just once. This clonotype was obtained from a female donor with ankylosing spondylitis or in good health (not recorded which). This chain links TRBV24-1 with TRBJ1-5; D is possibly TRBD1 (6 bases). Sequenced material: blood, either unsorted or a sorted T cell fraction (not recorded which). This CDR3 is CATSEGQGQPQHF. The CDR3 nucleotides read TGTGCCACATCGGAGGGCCAGGGGCAGCCCCAGCATTTT.